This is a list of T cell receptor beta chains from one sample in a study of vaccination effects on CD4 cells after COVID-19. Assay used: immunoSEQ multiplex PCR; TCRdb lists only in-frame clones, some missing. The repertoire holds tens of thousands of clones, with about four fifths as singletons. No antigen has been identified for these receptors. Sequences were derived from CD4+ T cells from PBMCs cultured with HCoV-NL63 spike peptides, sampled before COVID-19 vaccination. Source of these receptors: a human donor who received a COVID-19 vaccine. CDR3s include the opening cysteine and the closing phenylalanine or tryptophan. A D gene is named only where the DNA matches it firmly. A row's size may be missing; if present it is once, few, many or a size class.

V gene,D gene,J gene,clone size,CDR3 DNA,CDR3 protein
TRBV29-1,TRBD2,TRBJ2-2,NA,TGCGGCGGGGGACTGGGGGGCGGGGAGCTGTTTTTT,CGGGLGGGELFF
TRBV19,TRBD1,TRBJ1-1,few,TGTGCCAGTAGATTTGACAGGGGCGCGACTGAAGCTTTCTTT,CASRFDRGATEAFF
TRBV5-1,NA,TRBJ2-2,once,TGCGCCAGCAGCTTGACGACCAGCATCGAAAACACCGGGGAGCTGTTTTTT,CASSLTTSIENTGELFF
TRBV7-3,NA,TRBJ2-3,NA,TGTGCCAGCAGCGAAAACCCCCAAAATACGCAGTATTTT,CASSENPQNTQYF
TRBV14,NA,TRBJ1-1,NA,TGTGCCAGCAGCCCAAAAGAGGCAGGGAGTTCGGCTTTCTTT,CASSPKEAGSSAFF
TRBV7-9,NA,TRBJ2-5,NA,TGTGCCAGCAGCGACCCTCGAGCGGTTGGAGAGACCCAGTACTTC,CASSDPRAVGETQYF
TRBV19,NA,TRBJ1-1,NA,TGTGCCAGTAGTATAGTGTCCAGGGGAGACACTGAAGCTTTCTTT,CASSIVSRGDTEAFF
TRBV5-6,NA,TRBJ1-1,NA,TGTGCCAGCAGCCTCCGGGCAGGGGTCTTAAATTTGACTGAAGCTTTCTTT,CASSLRAGVLNLTEAFF
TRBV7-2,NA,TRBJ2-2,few,TGTGCCAGCAGCTTAGTTGGGGCCGCGAACACCGGGGAGCTGTTTTTT,CASSLVGAANTGELFF
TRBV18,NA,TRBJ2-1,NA,TGTGCCAGCTCACCACGGTCGGGGGACAATGAGCAGTTCTTC,CASSPRSGDNEQFF
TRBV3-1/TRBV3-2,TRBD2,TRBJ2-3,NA,TGTGCCAGCAGCCAACCGGGGGGGCGATCTGATACGCAGTATTTT,CASSQPGGRSDTQYF
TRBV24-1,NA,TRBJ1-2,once,TGTGCCACCAGGGGGTTAGGCCCTGGCTACACCTTC,CATRGLGPGYTF
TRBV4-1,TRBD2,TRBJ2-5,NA,TGCGCCAGCAGCCAAAGGGGACTAGCAGAGACCCAGTACTTC,CASSQRGLAETQYF
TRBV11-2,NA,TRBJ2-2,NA,TGTGCCAGCAGCCCCGCAAGGGGATGGGACACCGGGGAGCTGTTTTTT,CASSPARGWDTGELFF
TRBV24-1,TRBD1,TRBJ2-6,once,TGTGCCACCAGTGCCCTAACCACGAGAGGGACAGGGGTTGCGGCCCCTGGGGCCAACGTCCTGACTTTC,CATSALTTRGTGVAAPGANVLTF
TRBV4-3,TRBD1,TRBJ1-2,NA,TGCGCCAGCAGCCAAGCCGCACAGGGGGGCTATGGCTACACCTTC,CASSQAAQGGYGYTF
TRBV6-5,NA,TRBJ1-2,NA,TGTGCCAGCAGTAAACCCCAGGGCGGGAACTATGGCTACACCTTC,CASSKPQGGNYGYTF
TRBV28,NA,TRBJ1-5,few,TGTGCCAGTCTGGGGAGGAATCAGCCCCAGCATTTT,CASLGRNQPQHF